This TCR beta chain was retrieved from a study of CD8+ T cells in alopecia areata. Turning to the study itself: Treatment ran 6 to 18 months, with 6 months of follow-up afterward. Study-wide points: Compared with mice, patients displayed less clear TCR sharing, possibly for HLA-related reasons.

Investigators isolated RNA and reverse transcribed it into cDNA to act as the sequencing template. Assay used: immunoSEQ multiplex PCR; TCRdb lists only in-frame clones, some missing. The data hold about 180,000 clones, with 45% to 60% observed a single time. This clone was found a few times. Antigen unknown. Specified treatment: oral pan-JAK inhibitor, 5-10 mg twice daily. Lesional scalp punch biopsies and peripheral blood came from alopecia areata patients. The CDR3 extends over 15 amino acids. Trimming removed 11 bases at V and 1 base at J, with 15 bases between. CDR1 is MNHEY, CDR2 SVGAGI, per germline.

This TCR came from a human donor with alopecia areata. The source material was CD8+ T cells sorted from blood, sampled at approximately week 51, from a patient treated with tofacitinib. The chain recombines TRBV6-5 with TRBJ1-6; a possible D gene is TRBD1 (6 bases). CDR3 residues: CAGRRGASYNSPLHF. CDR3 coding DNA: TGTGCCGGTCGGAGGGGGGCGTCCTATAATTCACCCCTCCACTTT.